These 14 T cell receptor beta chains originate from one sample sequenced in a study of cytomegalovirus exposure and HLA in healthy donors. The PCR had 60 Vbeta and 13 Jbeta primers. Clones were read by immunoSEQ multiplex PCR, and TCRdb kept only the in-frame ones, dropping some. The sample yields 150,000 to 200,000 clones, around 75% seen once. Sequencing used PBMCs. These receptors came from a woman between 40 and 50 years old in good health and CMV-seropositive.

This sequence joins TRBV9 and TRBJ2-3; TRBD1 matches 7 bases. Trimming cost V 4 bases and J 5 bases; bases outside gene matches: 7. The germline V gene has CDR1 SGDLS and CDR2 YYNGEE. This CDR3 has 14 residues. This CDR3 is CASSPRQGQDTQYF. CDR3 coding DNA: TGTGCCAGCAGCCCACGACAGGGTCAAGATACGCAGTATTTT.

The chain joins TRBV6-4 to TRBJ1-5; TRBD1 matches at 9 bases. Germline-derived CDR1 and CDR2 are MRHNA and SNTAGT. With 0 bases clipped from V and 9 bases from J, the junction kept 12 bases outside the gene matches. The CDR3 has 17 amino acids. The CDR3 reads CASSDSCGGQGVRPQHF. The DNA of the CDR3 is TGTGCCAGCAGTGACTCGTGTGGGGGACAGGGCGTTCGGCCCCAGCATTTT.

J is TRBJ1-6 and V is TRBV2, with TRBD1 matching over 9 bases. Germline V lookup: CDR1 SNHLY, CDR2 FYNNEI. The junction had 10 bases not matched to a gene; V was cut back by 7 bases and J by 12 bases. This CDR3 spans 14 amino acids. CDR3 loop: CASTVDRGVGPLHF. The CDR3 bases are TGTGCCAGCACCGTGGACAGGGGAGTAGGACCCCTCCACTTT.

The chain recombines TRBV4-3 with TRBJ2-7; D possibly corresponds to TRBD2 (5 bases). Germline lookup yields CDR1 LGHNA and CDR2 YSLEER. The CDR3 length is 16 residues. V lost 1 base to trimming and J lost 0 bases, with 13 bases between them. The CDR3 DNA follows: TGCGCCAGCAGCCAAGTCGCCTCGGCGGGCTCCTACGAGCAGTACTTC. As protein: CASSQVASAGSYEQYF.

This chain links TRBV4-3 with TRBJ2-2; 10 nucleotides match TRBD2. Per germline, CDR1 LGHNA and CDR2 YSLEER. V shed 3 bases, J shed 5 bases, and the junction held 6 bases outside the gene matches. The CDR3 sequence is 16 residues long. In nucleotides, the CDR3 is TGCGCCAGCAGCCATCTAGCGGGAGCGTCGACCGGGGAGCTGTTTTTT. Protein product: CASSHLAGASTGELFF.

The genes are TRBV28 and TRBJ2-1; weak D call: TRBD1 (5 bases). The CDR3 loop spans 13 amino acids. The V gene lost 3 bases and the J gene lost 10 bases, with 13 bases spanning the gap. Germline CDR1 is MDHEN and CDR2 is SYDVKM. This CDR3 is CASSLQGTWEQFF. For the CDR3, the DNA is TGTGCCAGCAGTTTGCAGGGTACTTGGGAGCAGTTCTTC.

This clone was seen once. The gene calls are TRBV28 and TRBJ2-3, with TRBD2 as a possible D gene (5 bases). Per the germline V gene, CDR1 is MDHEN and CDR2 is SYDVKM. The V end was cut by 7 bases, the J end by 1 base, with 15 bases between. CDR3 length: 15 residues. CDR3 residues: CASNDYDGGTDTQYF. CDR3 nucleotide sequence: TGTGCCAGCAACGACTACGACGGGGGCACAGATACGCAGTATTTT.

The chain recombines TRBV19 with TRBJ1-6; D is perhaps TRBD1 (5 bases). This CDR3 has 14 amino acids. Germline V gene data show CDR1 as LNHDA and CDR2 as SQIVND (reference sequence). Trimming pared 7 bases from V and 7 bases from J, leaving 14 bases between. CDR3 sequence reads: CASTAGQSNSPLHF. CDR3 bases: TGTGCCAGTACGGCAGGGCAGTCAAATTCACCCCTCCACTTT.

For this clone: A junction end diverges from the germline sequence, so it may reflect a read error. The chain employs TRBV7-7 and TRBJ1-1; D is unresolved. This CDR3 contains 15 residues. CDR1 and CDR2 from the germline V gene are SSHAT and FNYEAQ (reference sequence). CDR3 nucleotide sequence: TGTGCTAGCAGCCCTATAGACCCCGAGGGCACTGAAGCTTTCTTT. It codes for CASSPIDPEGTEAFF.

This chain joins TRBV9 and TRBJ2-5; 9 nucleotides line up with TRBD1. V trimming: 4 bases; J trimming: 3 bases; junction bases outside the gene matches: 7. Germline CDR1 reads SGDLS; CDR2 reads YYNGEE. The CDR3 has 15 amino acids. The CDR3 region has the DNA TGTGCCAGCAGCCGGACAGGGGCGTCAAAAGAGACCCAGTACTTC. Amino acid sequence: CASSRTGASKETQYF. The full variable domain, completed using reference TRBV9 and TRBJ2-5, is DSGVTQTPKHLITATGQRVTLRCSPRSGDLSVYWYQQSLDQGLQFLIQYYNGEERAKGNILERFSAQQFPDLHSELNLSSLELGDSALYFCASSRTGASKETQYFGPGTRLLVL.

This clone has only one observation. Here the CDR3 DNA reads TGCGCCAGCAGCCAAGTTTGGCGGACTAACACCGGGGAGCTGTTTTTT. It translates to CASSQVWRTNTGELFF. The gene calls are TRBV4-1 and TRBJ2-2, with D perhaps matching TRBD2 (5 bases). CDR3 length: 16 residues. V lost 1 base, J lost 2 bases, and 11 bases lay in between. From germline, CDR1 is MGHRA and CDR2 YSYEKL.

The genes are TRBV29-1 and TRBJ2-2; 8 bases are shared with TRBD2. Germline CDR1 SQVTM, CDR2 ANQGSEA. The CDR3 sequence is 14 residues long. The trim removed 5 bases at V and 0 bases at J, leaving 2 bases unmatched. DNA for the CDR3: TGCAGCGTTCGGGGACTAGCGAACACCGGGGAGCTGTTTTTT. It translates to CSVRGLANTGELFF.

V and J are TRBV27 and TRBJ2-5, with 14 positions matching TRBD2. This CDR3 contains 14 residues. Germline trimming cut 8 bases from V and 2 bases from J; bases unmatched to any gene: 1. The germline CDR1 and CDR2 sequences are MNHEY and SMNVEV (reference sequence). The CDR3 DNA follows: TGTGCCAGCCGACTAGCGGGAGGGCAAGAGACCCAGTACTTC. It encodes CASRLAGGQETQYF.

The J gene is TRBJ2-5, the V gene TRBV7-9; a weak D match, TRBD1 (7 bases). Trimming took 4 bases from V and 11 from J, leaving 23 bases between them. This CDR3 spans 15 amino acids. Germline assignment: CDR1 SEHNR and CDR2 FQNEAQ (reference sequence). CDR3 coding DNA: TGTGCCAGCAGCTCGGGACAGAATAACCTTCGGGAGCAGTACTTC. Residues: CASSSGQNNLREQYF.